These 30 T cell receptor beta chains were all obtained from the same sample, sequenced in a study of beta chain features in type 1 diabetes. Since all of the isolated RNA was reverse transcribed, expressed TCRB transcripts were what got sequenced. Libraries were prepared by immunoSEQ multiplex PCR; TCRdb keeps only in-frame clonotypes and omits some of them. The sample contains 390,000 or so clones, around 13% of which appear only once. Sequences were obtained from naive CD4+ T cells from blood. The receptors shown here come from a man aged 30-40 years in good health.

This clone was seen a few times. CDR3 coding DNA: TGTGCCAGCAGCTCTCCCGGGACAGGGGTCACCGGGGAGCTGTTTTTT. Its translation is CASSSPGTGVTGELFF. The chain uses TRBV7-6 and TRBJ2-2, with 10 bases aligning to TRBD1. This CDR3 is built from 16 residues. V gave up 4 bases and J gave up 4 bases; unmatched junction bases: 6. Germline CDR1 reads SGHVS; CDR2 reads FNYEAQ.

On this clone itself: Just one base apart from a much larger clone, this may be a read error. As DNA, the CDR3 is TGTGCCAGCAGCTCGTTCACAGATACGCAGTATTTT. This translates into CASSSFTDTQYF. The chain carries TRBV7-2 and TRBJ2-3; D not resolved. Trimming took off 4 bases at V and 2 bases at J, with 4 bases between the two ends. This CDR3 contains 12 residues. CDR1 is SGHTA and CDR2 is FQGNSA in the germline V gene.

This chain connects TRBV7-2 to TRBJ2-5; 8 positions match TRBD2. CDR1 is SGHTA, CDR2 FQGNSA, per germline. This CDR3 has 13 residues. V trimming: 4 bases; J trimming: 9 bases; junction bases outside the gene matches: 7. As DNA, the CDR3 is TGTGCCAGCAGCTCACGGACTAGCCGGGCCCAGTACTTC. Its translation is CASSSRTSRAQYF. Combining the CDR3 with reference TRBV7-2 and TRBJ2-5 gives the whole variable domain GAGVSQSPSNKVTEKGKDVELRCDPISGHTALYWYRQSLGQGLEFLIYFQGNSAPDKSGLPSDRFSAERTGGSVSTLTIQRTQQEDSAVYLCASSSRTSRAQYFGPGTRLLVL.

J is TRBJ2-5 and V is TRBV10-2, with no clear D. CDR3 length: 14 residues. Germline V gives CDR1 WSHSY, CDR2 SAAADI. Trimming stripped 11 bases from V and 5 bases from J, with 21 bases between. The CDR3 spells CACVTDTSGETQYF. The CDR3 bases are TGCGCCTGCGTAACCGACACCTCCGGGGAGACCCAGTACTTC.

This chain uses TRBV9 with TRBJ2-4; no reliable D call. Germline V gene data show CDR1 as SGDLS and CDR2 as YYNGEE. V shed 0 bases and J shed 8 bases, with 12 bases lying between them. CDR3 length equals 14 residues. The CDR3 DNA reads TGTGCCAGCAGCGTAGCCTGGGGTACGGACATTCAGTACTTC. It is translated as CASSVAWGTDIQYF.

The rearrangement uses TRBV6-5 and TRBJ2-5; possibly TRBD2 for D (5 bases). The CDR3 runs to 13 residues. Germline V gene lookup returns CDR1 MNHEY and CDR2 SVGAGI. Trimming removed 6 bases at V and 9 bases at J, with 17 bases between. The DNA for the CDR3 is TGTGCCAGCAGCCCTAGACTACGCGCGGCCCAGTACTTC. Protein product: CASSPRLRAAQYF.

The chain uses TRBV5-1 and TRBJ2-3; 7 nucleotides align to TRBD2. J was trimmed by 3 bases and V by 4 bases; bases with no gene match: 11. From germline, CDR1 is SGHRS and CDR2 YFSETQ. The CDR3 spans 16 residues. The CDR3 DNA sequence: TGCGCCAGCAGCGCCTTTCTCGGCGGGAGAACAGATACGCAGTATTTT. Residues: CASSAFLGGRTDTQYF.

This clone was observed a few times. The V gene is TRBV5-6, the J gene TRBJ1-4; no reliable D call. V lost 0 bases and J lost 8, with 17 bases in between. The CDR3 spans 16 residues. Germline CDR1 and CDR2: SGHDT and YYEEEE. The CDR3 here is CASSLELTTAYEKLFF. The CDR3 DNA reads as TGTGCCAGCAGCTTGGAACTGACTACCGCCTACGAAAAACTGTTTTTT.

This clone appeared a few times. The CDR3 DNA reads as TGCAGCGCTAAAACTACAGGCTCCTATGGCTACACCTTC. Its translation is CSAKTTGSYGYTF. The V and J genes are TRBV29-1 and TRBJ1-2, with TRBD1 as a possible D gene (5 bases). CDR3 length equals 13 residues. The germline gives CDR1 SQVTM, CDR2 ANQGSEA. V was trimmed by 7 bases and J by 4 bases, leaving 16 bases between them. Full variable domain (rest looked up from reference TRBV29-1 and TRBJ1-2): SAVISQKPSRDICQRGTSLTIQCQVDSQVTMMFWYRQQPGQSLTLIATANQGSEATYESGFVIDKFPISRPNLTFSTLTVSNMSPEDSSIYLCSAKTTGSYGYTFGSGTRLTVV.

This clone was seen a few times. The chain joins TRBV18 to TRBJ2-7, with D unclear. Germline CDR1 reads KGHSH; CDR2 reads LQKENI. Trimming removed 1 base at V and 7 bases at J, with 11 bases between. The CDR3 loop spans 13 amino acids. The CDR3 here is CASSPLPLGEQYV. CDR3 sequence (DNA): TGTGCCAGCTCACCACTACCCCTCGGGGAGCAGTACGTC.

The chain has TRBV30 and TRBJ2-2; TRBD2 agrees at 8 bases. Germline loops: CDR1 GTSNPN, CDR2 SVGIG (reference sequence). This CDR3 is 15 amino acids long. V dropped 4 bases and J dropped 0; count of bases not matched to a gene: 4. The CDR3 loop reads CAWTPGGANTGELFF. The CDR3 nucleotides read TGTGCCTGGACACCGGGAGGGGCGAACACCGGGGAGCTGTTTTTT.

CDR3 nucleotide sequence: TGTGCCAGTACCCCACTCCGGGGGGGGCTGGATACGCAGTATTTT. It yields the protein CASTPLRGGLDTQYF. The chain couples TRBV19 to TRBJ2-3, with 8 bases lining up with TRBD2. The J segment lost 6 bases and the V segment lost 7 bases, leaving 12 bases of the junction unmatched. The CDR3 is 15 amino acids. The V gene's germline CDR1 is LNHDA and CDR2 SQIVND (reference sequence).

The rearrangement links TRBV4-3 to TRBJ2-5, with D possibly matching TRBD1 (6 bases). V lost 0 bases to trimming and J lost 5 bases, with 13 bases between them. This CDR3 contains 15 residues. Looked up from germline, CDR1 is LGHNA and CDR2 is YSLEER. The CDR3 DNA reads TGCGCCAGCAGCCAAGACAACAGGGCCTCGGAGACCCAGTACTTC. The encoded protein is CASSQDNRASETQYF.

The chain couples TRBV5-6 to TRBJ2-7, with D possibly being TRBD1 (5 bases). Deletions cut 4 bases from V and 4 bases from J, with 12 bases between. There are 13 residues in the CDR3. CDR1 and CDR2 from the germline V gene are SGHDT and YYEEEE. The CDR3 DNA is TGTGCCAGCAGCCGAAGGGGTCTATACGAGCAGTACGTC. As protein: CASSRRGLYEQYV.

In this sample, this clone turned up a few times. V is TRBV7-9 and J is TRBJ2-5; D is perhaps TRBD1 (6 bases). This CDR3 is built from 15 residues. Trimming removed 3 bases from V and 1 base from J, with 12 bases in between. The germline gives CDR1 SEHNR, CDR2 FQNEAQ (reference sequence). CDR3 in DNA: TGTGCCAGCAGCTTGCAGGGGTCGGTCCAAGAGACCCAGTACTTC. Translating gives CASSLQGSVQETQYF. The whole variable domain, remainder taken from reference TRBV7-9 and TRBJ2-5, is DTGVSQNPRHKITKRGQNVTFRCDPISEHNRLYWYRQTLGQGPEFLTYFQNEAQLEKSRLLSDRFSAERPKGSFSTLEIQRTEQGDSAMYLCASSLQGSVQETQYFGPGTRLLVL.

This clone was seen at least ten times. This chain joins TRBV10-3 and TRBJ2-4; TRBD2 agrees at 7 bases. The CDR3 runs 14 residues. The V segment lost 0 bases and the J segment 13 bases; nucleotides outside the gene matches: 9. Germline V lookup: CDR1 ENHRY, CDR2 SYGVKD. The CDR3 sequence: CAISESDAGASQYF. As DNA, the CDR3 is TGTGCCATCAGTGAGTCTGACGCGGGAGCATCACAGTACTTC.

This rearrangement joins TRBV19 to TRBJ2-3, with a weak D call TRBD1 (5 bases). The CDR3 has 14 amino acids. The germline gives CDR1 LNHDA, CDR2 SQIVND (reference sequence). V shed 2 bases and J shed 2 bases, with 8 bases lying between them. Written as DNA, the CDR3 is TGTGCCAGTAGTATACGACAGTTCACAGATACGCAGTATTTT. Translation: CASSIRQFTDTQYF.

This rearrangement joins TRBV4-3 to TRBJ1-1, with TRBD1 identical over 8 bases. The CDR3 spans 15 residues. Germline CDR1 LGHNA, CDR2 YSLEER. V lost 4 bases and J lost 2; bases outside the gene matches: 6. The CDR3 loop is CASSPRTGRNTEAFF. For the CDR3, the DNA is TGCGCCAGCAGCCCACGGACAGGGCGAAACACTGAAGCTTTCTTT.

This chain uses TRBV28 with TRBJ2-1; D is uncertain. The CDR3 has 12 amino acids. Germline CDR1 is MDHEN and CDR2 is SYDVKM. The V end was cut by 5 bases, the J end by 8 bases, with 10 bases between. CDR3 DNA: TGTGCCAGCAGTACTCGGACGGATGAGCAGTTCTTC. Amino acid sequence: CASSTRTDEQFF.

In this sample, this clone turned up a few times. V and J are TRBV28 and TRBJ2-1, with TRBD2 matching over 9 bases. Germline CDR1 MDHEN, CDR2 SYDVKM. The length of the CDR3 is 16 residues. This CDR3 is CVCGPSGMGSYNEQFF. The CDR3 coding sequence is TGTGTATGTGGTCCTAGCGGGATGGGGTCCTACAATGAGCAGTTCTTC.

This sequence joins TRBV19 and TRBJ2-1; 7 bases match TRBD2. The germline CDR1 and CDR2 sequences are LNHDA and SQIVND (reference sequence). With 5 bases clipped from V and 1 base from J, the junction kept 8 bases outside the gene matches. CDR3 length equals 16 residues. CDR3 in amino acids: CASSPLAGESYNEQFF. The CDR3 DNA follows: TGTGCCAGTAGTCCTTTAGCGGGCGAATCCTACAATGAGCAGTTCTTC.

In its sample, this clone was seen a few times. CDR3 sequence (DNA): TGTGCCAGCAGCCTATGGGCTAATGAAAAACTGTTTTTT. It encodes CASSLWANEKLFF. J is TRBJ1-4 and V is TRBV14; no clear D gene. This CDR3 spans 13 amino acids. Germline V gives CDR1 SGHDN, CDR2 FVKESK. V lost 4 bases and J lost 3, with 6 bases in between.

About this clone itself: Additional DNA sequences in this sample encode the identical CDR3. The CDR3 reads CASSLDRETQYF. The DNA of the CDR3 is TGTGCCAGCAGCTTGGACCGGGAGACCCAGTACTTC. V is TRBV5-4 and J is TRBJ2-5, with D hard to call. Germline CDR1 is SGHNT and CDR2 is YYREEE (reference sequence). This CDR3 is built from 12 residues. V dropped 0 bases and J dropped 5 bases, with 5 bases sitting between them.

Here the CDR3 DNA reads TGTGCCAGCAGCCCTATATTTACCCACCGGGACAGACAAGAGACCCAGTACTTC. As protein: CASSPIFTHRDRQETQYF. The chain combines TRBV7-7 with TRBJ2-5; 7 bases map to TRBD1. Germline V CDR1 and CDR2: SSHAT, FNYEAQ (reference sequence). The CDR3 spans 18 residues. The V gene end was trimmed by 5 bases and the J gene end by 2 bases; junction bases not matched to a gene: 17. The variable domain in full, completed from reference TRBV7-7 and TRBJ2-5, reads GAGVSQSPRYKVTKRGQDVTLRCDPISSHATLYWYQQALGQGPEFLTYFNYEAQPDKSGLPSDRFSAERPEGSISTLTIQRTEQRDSAMYRCASSPIFTHRDRQETQYFGPGTRLLVL.

The chain combines TRBV30 with TRBJ2-1, with D possibly called TRBD1 or TRBD2 (5 bases each). Between the trimmed V and J ends, which lost 6 bases and 2 bases, there was a span of 8 bases. The CDR3 is 12 residues long. CDR1 GTSNPN and CDR2 SVGIG come from the germline V gene (reference sequence). CDR3 coding DNA: TGTGCCTGTTTGGGACCCTACAATGAGCAGTTCTTC. Protein product: CACLGPYNEQFF.

The CDR3 DNA is TGTGCCAGCAGTTACAGGGGAAGGGCAGCAAATGAGCAGTTCTTC. It specifies CASSYRGRAANEQFF. The genes are TRBV6-5 and TRBJ2-1, with TRBD1 as a possible D gene (5 bases). V gave up 2 bases and J gave up 7 bases, with 15 bases separating them. The CDR3 length is 15 residues. Germline V CDR1 and CDR2: MNHEY, SVGAGI.

The chain links TRBV29-1 to TRBJ2-7, with a tentative D call TRBD2 (6 bases). There are 10 residues in the CDR3. Germline CDR1 is SQVTM and CDR2 is ANQGSEA. Trimming left V 7 bases short and J 3 bases short, with 7 bases between. This CDR3 reads CSAGVYEQYF. CDR3 coding DNA: TGCAGCGCGGGGGTCTACGAGCAGTACTTC.

This clone was counted a few times. V is TRBV13 and J is TRBJ1-1; D remains ambiguous. The CDR3 has 14 amino acids. Germline V gives CDR1 PRHDT, CDR2 FYEKMQ (reference sequence). V was clipped by 3 bases and J by 0 bases, with 8 bases between them. CDR3 region: CASSFRRMNTEAFF. CDR3 nucleotides: TGTGCCAGCAGCTTCAGGCGGATGAACACTGAAGCTTTCTTT.

This clone was recorded a few times. The genes are TRBV7-9 and TRBJ2-7; D is unclear. Germline lookup yields CDR1 SEHNR and CDR2 FQNEAQ (reference sequence). The CDR3 covers 13 residues. Trimming took off 3 bases at V and 6 bases at J, with 12 bases between the two ends. The CDR3 sequence: CASSFRLGGEQYV. CDR3 nucleotides: TGTGCCAGCAGCTTTCGTCTCGGCGGCGAGCAGTACGTC.

This clone has a handful of counts. The same CDR3 can be traced to other DNA sequences in this sample. This chain connects TRBV29-1 to TRBJ2-7; D might be TRBD2 (6 bases). The germline gives CDR1 SQVTM, CDR2 ANQGSEA. The CDR3 contains 12 residues. Trimming shortened V by 3 bases and J by 1 base, and 7 bases separated the two germline ends. The CDR3, as DNA: TGCAGCGTTGAGGGGACTTCCTACGAGCAGTACTTC. It specifies CSVEGTSYEQYF.